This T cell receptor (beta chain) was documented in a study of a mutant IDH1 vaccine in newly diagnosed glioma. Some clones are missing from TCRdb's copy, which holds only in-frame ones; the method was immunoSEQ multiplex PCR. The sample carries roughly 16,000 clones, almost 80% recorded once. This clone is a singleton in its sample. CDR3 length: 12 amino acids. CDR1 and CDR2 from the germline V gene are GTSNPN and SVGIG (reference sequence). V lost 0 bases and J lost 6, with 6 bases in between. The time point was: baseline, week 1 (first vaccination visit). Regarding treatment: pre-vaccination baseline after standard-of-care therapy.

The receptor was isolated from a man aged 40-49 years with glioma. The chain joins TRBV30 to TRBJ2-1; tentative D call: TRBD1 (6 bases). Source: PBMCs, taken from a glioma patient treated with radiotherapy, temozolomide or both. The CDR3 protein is CAWSVQGNEQFF. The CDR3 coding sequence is TGTGCCTGGAGTGTACAGGGCAATGAGCAGTTCTTC.